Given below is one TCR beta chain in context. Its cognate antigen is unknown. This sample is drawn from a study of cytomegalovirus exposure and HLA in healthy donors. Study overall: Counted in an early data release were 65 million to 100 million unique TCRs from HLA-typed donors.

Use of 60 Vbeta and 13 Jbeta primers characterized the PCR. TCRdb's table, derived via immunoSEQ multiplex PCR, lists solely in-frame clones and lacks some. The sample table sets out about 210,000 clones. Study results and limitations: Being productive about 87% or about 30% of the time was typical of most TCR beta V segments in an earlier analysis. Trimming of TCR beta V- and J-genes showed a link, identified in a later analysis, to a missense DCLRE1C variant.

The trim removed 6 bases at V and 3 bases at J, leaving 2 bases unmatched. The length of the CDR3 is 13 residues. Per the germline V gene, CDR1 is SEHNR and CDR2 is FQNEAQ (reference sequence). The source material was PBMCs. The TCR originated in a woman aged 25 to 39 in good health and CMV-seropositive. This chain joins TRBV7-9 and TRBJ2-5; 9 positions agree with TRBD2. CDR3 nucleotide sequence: TGTGCCAGCAGGATAGCGGGGGAAGAGACCCAGTACTTC. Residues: CASRIAGEETQYF.